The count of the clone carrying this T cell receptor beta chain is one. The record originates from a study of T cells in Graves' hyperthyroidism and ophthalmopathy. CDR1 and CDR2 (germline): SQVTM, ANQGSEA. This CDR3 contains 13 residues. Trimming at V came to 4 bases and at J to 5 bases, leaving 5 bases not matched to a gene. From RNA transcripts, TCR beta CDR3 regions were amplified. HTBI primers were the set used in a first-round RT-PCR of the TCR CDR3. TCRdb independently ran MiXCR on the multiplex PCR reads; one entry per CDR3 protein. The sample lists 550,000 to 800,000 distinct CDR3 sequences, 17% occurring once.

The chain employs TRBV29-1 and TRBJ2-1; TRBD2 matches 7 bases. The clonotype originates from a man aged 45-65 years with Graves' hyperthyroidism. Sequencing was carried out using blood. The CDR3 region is CSVGPSGHNEQFF. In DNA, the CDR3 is TGCAGCGTTGGGCCTAGCGGCCACAATGAGCAGTTCTTC.